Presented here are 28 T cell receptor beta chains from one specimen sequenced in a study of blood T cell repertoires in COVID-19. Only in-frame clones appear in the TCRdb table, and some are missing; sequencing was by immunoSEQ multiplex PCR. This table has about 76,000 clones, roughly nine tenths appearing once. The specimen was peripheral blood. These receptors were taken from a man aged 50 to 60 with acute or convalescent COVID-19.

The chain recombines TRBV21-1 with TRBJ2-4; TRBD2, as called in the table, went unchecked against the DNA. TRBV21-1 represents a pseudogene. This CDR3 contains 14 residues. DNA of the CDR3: TGTGCCAGCAGCGGTAGCGGGGGAAAAAACATTCAGTACTTC. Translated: CASSGSGGKNIQYF.

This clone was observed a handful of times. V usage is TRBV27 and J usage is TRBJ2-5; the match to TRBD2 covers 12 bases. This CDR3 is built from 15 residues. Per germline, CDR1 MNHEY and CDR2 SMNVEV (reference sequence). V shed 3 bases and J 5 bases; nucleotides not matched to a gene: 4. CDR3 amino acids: CASSLTSGSLETQYF. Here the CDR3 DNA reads TGTGCCAGCAGTTTGACTAGCGGGAGTTTGGAGACCCAGTACTTC.

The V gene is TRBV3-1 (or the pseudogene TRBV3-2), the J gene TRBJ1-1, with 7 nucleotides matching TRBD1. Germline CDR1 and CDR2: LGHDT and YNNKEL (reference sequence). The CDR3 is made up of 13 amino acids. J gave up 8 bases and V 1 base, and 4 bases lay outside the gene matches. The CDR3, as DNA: TGTGCCAGCAGCCAAGTAGCAGGGGGGGAAGCTTTCTTT. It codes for CASSQVAGGEAFF.

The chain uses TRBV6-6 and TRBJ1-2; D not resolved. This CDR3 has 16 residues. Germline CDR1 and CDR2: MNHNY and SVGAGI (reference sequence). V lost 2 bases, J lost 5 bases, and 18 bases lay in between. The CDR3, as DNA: TGTGCCAGCAGTTACACCGAGGGAGGGAATAGGTATGGCTACACCTTC. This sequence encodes CASSYTEGGNRYGYTF.

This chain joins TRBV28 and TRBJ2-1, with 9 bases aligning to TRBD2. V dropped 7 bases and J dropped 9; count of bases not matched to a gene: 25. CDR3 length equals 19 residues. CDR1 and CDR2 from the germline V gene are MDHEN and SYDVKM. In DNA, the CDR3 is TGTGCCAGCACCCCAGCGTTTGGCGGGAGGGCCCTCGGAGGATTTGAGCAGTTCTTC. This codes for CASTPAFGGRALGGFEQFF.

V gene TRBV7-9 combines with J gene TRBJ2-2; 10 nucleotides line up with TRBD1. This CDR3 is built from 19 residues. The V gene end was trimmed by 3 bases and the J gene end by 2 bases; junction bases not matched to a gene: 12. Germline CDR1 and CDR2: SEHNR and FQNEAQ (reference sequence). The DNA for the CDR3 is TGTGCCAGCAGCTTCCGGACGGGACAGGGGCCACATAACACCGGGGAGCTGTTTTTT. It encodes CASSFRTGQGPHNTGELFF. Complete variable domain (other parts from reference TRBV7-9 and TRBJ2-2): DTGVSQNPRHKITKRGQNVTFRCDPISEHNRLYWYRQTLGQGPEFLTYFQNEAQLEKSRLLSDRFSAERPKGSFSTLEIQRTEQGDSAMYLCASSFRTGQGPHNTGELFFGEGSRLTVL.

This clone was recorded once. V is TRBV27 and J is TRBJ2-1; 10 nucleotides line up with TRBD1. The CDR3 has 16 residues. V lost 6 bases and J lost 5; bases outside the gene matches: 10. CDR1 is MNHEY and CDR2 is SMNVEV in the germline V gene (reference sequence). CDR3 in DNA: TGTGCCAGCAGCCCTATAGACAGGGGGCGACACAATGAGCAGTTCTTC. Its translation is CASSPIDRGRHNEQFF.

The DNA of the CDR3 is TGTGCCAGCAGTCTAGCGGGGGGGCCGGTTGAGCAGTTCTTC. Translation: CASSLAGGPVEQFF. V and J are TRBV27 and TRBJ2-1; 12 bases map to TRBD2. Germline V lookup: CDR1 MNHEY, CDR2 SMNVEV (reference sequence). The CDR3 consists of 14 residues. With 5 bases clipped from V and 9 bases from J, the junction kept 5 bases outside the gene matches.

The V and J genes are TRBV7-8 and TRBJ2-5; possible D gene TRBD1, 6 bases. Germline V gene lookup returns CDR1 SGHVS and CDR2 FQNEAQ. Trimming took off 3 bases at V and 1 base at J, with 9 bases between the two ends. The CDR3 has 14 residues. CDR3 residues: CASSFRDTQETQYF. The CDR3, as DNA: TGTGCCAGCAGCTTCCGGGACACCCAAGAGACCCAGTACTTC.

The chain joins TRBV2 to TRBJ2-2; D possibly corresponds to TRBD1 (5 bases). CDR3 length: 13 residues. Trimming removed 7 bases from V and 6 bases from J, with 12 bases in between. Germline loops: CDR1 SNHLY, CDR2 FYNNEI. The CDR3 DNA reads TGTGCCAGCATTAGGGGCCTCGCCGGGGAGCTGTTTTTT. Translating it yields CASIRGLAGELFF. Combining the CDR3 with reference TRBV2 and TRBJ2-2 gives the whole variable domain EPEVTQTPSHQVTQMGQEVILRCVPISNHLYFYWYRQILGQKVEFLVSFYNNEISEKSEIFDDQFSVERPDGSNFTLKIRSTKLEDSAMYFCASIRGLAGELFFGEGSRLTVL.

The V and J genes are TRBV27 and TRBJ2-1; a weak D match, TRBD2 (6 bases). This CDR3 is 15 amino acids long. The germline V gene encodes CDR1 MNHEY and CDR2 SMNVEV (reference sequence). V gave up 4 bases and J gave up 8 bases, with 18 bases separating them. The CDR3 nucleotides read TGTGCCAGCAGTTCTCCCCTAAGACTAGTGGATGAGCAGTTCTTC. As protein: CASSSPLRLVDEQFF.

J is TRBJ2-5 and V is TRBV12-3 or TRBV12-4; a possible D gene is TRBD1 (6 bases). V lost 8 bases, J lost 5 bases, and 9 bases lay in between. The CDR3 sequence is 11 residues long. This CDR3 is CASRRGETQYF. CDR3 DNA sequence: TGTGCCAGCCGAAGGGGGGAGACCCAGTACTTC.

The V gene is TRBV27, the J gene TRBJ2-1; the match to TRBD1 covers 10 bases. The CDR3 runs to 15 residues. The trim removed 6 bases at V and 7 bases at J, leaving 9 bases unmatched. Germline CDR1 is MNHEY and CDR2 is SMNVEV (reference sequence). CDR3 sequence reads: CASRPGTGAGNEQFF. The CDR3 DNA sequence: TGTGCCAGCAGACCGGGGACAGGGGCGGGGAATGAGCAGTTCTTC.

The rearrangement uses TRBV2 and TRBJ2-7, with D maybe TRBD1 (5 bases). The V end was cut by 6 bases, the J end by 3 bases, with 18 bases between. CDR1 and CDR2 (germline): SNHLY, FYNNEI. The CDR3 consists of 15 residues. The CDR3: CASSIRLTENYEQYF. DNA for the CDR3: TGTGCCAGCAGCATACGATTGACAGAGAACTACGAGCAGTACTTC. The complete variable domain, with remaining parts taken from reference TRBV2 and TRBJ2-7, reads EPEVTQTPSHQVTQMGQEVILRCVPISNHLYFYWYRQILGQKVEFLVSFYNNEISEKSEIFDDQFSVERPDGSNFTLKIRSTKLEDSAMYFCASSIRLTENYEQYFGPGTRLTVT.

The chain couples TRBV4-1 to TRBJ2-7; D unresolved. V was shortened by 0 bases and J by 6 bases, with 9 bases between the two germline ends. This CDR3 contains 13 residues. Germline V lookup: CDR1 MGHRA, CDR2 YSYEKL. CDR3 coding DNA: TGCGCCAGCAGCCAAGATCAAGGCGGCGAGCAGTACTTC. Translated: CASSQDQGGEQYF.

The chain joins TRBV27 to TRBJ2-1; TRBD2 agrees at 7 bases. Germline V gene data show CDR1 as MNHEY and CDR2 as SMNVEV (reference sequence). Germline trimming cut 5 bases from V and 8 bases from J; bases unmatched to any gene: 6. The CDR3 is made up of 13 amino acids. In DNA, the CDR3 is TGTGCCAGCAGTAGAGCGGGATATGATGAGCAGTTCTTC. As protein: CASSRAGYDEQFF.

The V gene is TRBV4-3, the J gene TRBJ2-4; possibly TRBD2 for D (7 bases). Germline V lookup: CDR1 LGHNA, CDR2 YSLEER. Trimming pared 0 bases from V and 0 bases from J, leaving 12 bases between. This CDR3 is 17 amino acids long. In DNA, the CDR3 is TGCGCCAGCAGCCAAGATTCGGGGGGCCTAGCCAAAAACATTCAGTACTTC. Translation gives CASSQDSGGLAKNIQYF.

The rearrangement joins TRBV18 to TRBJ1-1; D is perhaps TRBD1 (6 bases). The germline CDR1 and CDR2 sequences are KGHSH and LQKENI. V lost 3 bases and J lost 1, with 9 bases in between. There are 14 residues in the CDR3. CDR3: CASSPDRGNTEAFF. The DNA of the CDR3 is TGTGCCAGCTCACCGGACAGAGGGAACACTGAAGCTTTCTTT. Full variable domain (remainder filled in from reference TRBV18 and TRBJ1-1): NAGVMQNPRHLVRRRGQEARLRCSPMKGHSHVYWYRQLPEEGLKFMVYLQKENIIDESGMPKERFSAEFPKEGPSILRIQQVVRGDSAAYFCASSPDRGNTEAFFGQGTRLTVV.

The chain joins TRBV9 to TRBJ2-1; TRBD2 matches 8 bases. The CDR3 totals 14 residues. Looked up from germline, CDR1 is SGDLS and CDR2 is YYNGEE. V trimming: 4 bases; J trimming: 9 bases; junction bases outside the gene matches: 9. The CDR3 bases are TGTGCCAGCAGCTCCGGGGTAGCGGGGACTGAGCAGTTCTTC. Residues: CASSSGVAGTEQFF. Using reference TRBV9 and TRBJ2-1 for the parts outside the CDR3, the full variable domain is DSGVTQTPKHLITATGQRVTLRCSPRSGDLSVYWYQQSLDQGLQFLIQYYNGEERAKGNILERFSAQQFPDLHSELNLSSLELGDSALYFCASSSGVAGTEQFFGPGTRLTVL.

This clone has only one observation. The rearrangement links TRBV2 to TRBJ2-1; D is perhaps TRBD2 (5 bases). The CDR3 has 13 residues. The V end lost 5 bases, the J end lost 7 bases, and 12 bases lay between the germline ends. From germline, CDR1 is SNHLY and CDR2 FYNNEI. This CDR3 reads CASSSGRGNEQFF. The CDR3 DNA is TGTGCCAGCAGTAGCGGACGGGGAAATGAGCAGTTCTTC.

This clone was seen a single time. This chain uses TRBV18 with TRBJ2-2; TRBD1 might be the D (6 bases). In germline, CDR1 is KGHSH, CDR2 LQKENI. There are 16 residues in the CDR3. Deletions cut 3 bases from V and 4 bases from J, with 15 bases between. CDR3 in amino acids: CASSPGVGASTGELFF. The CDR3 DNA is TGTGCCAGCTCACCTGGCGTGGGGGCGAGCACCGGGGAGCTGTTTTTT.

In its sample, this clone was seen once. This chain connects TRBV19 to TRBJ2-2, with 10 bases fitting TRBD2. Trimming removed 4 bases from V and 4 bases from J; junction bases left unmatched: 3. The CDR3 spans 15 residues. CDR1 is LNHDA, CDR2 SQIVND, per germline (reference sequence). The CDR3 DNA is TGTGCCAGTAGTACGGCTAGCGGGGGCACCGGGGAGCTGTTTTTT. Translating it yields CASSTASGGTGELFF.

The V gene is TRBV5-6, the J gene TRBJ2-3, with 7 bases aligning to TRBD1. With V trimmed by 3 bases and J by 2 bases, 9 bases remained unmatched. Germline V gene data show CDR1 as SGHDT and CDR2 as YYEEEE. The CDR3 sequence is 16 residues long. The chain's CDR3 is CASSSDRLYFTDTQYF. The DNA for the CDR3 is TGTGCCAGCAGCTCGGACAGGCTTTACTTCACAGATACGCAGTATTTT.

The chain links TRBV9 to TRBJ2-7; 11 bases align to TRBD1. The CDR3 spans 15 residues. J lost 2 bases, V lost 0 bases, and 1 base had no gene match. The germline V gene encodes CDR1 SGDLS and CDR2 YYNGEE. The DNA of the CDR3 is TGTGCCAGCAGCGTAGAGGGACAGGGGGCCTACGAGCAGTACTTC. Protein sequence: CASSVEGQGAYEQYF.

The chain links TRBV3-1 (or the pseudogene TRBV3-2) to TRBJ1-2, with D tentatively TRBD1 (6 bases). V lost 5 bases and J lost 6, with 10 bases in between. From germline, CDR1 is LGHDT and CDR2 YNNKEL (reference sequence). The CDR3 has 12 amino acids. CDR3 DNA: TGTGCCAGCAGCTCGGACAGCCATGGCTACACCTTC. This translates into CASSSDSHGYTF.

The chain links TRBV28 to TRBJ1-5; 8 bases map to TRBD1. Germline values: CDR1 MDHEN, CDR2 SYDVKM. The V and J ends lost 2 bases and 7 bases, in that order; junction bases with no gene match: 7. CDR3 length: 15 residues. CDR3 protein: CASSLLGQGGQPQHF. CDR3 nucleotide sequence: TGTGCCAGCAGTTTACTCGGACAGGGAGGGCAGCCCCAGCATTTT.

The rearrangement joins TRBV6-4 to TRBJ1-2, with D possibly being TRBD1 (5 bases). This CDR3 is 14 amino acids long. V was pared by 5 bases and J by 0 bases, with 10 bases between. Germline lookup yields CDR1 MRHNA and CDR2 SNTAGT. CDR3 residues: CASSPTESNYGYTF. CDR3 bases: TGTGCCAGCAGTCCGACAGAATCTAACTATGGCTACACCTTC.

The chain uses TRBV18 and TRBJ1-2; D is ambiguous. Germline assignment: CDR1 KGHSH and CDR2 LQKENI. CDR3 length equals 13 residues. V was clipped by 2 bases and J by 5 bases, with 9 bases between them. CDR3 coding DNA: TGTGCCAGCTCACCAGGCGGCGGGTATGGCTACACCTTC. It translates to CASSPGGGYGYTF.